The following is a TCR beta chain sequence with its context. This sample was taken from a study of blood T cell repertoires in COVID-19. Study-wide context: Spain, Italy and the United States supplied samples that represented acute and convalescent COVID-19. In each case, the material was cDNA or gDNA derived from T cells, B-cell-depleted T cells, or PBMCs.

Trimming shortened V by 5 bases and J by 2 bases, and 12 bases separated the two germline ends. CDR1 and CDR2 from the germline V gene are SGHVS and FQNEAQ. There are 14 residues in the CDR3. Study processing details: How many nucleated cells were present was estimated from reference gene primer amplification. Only in-frame clones appear in the TCRdb table, and some are missing; sequencing was by immunoSEQ multiplex PCR. V and J calls and clone size come straight from that table; D and trimming were deduced from the DNA. The data show 270,000 or so clones, around 81% seen once. The chain carries TRBV7-8 and TRBJ1-2; maybe TRBD1 (6 bases). The receptor was isolated from a woman between 55 and 75 years old with active or convalescent COVID-19. The specimen was peripheral blood. CDR3 sequence reads: CASSLGQNNYGYTF. The CDR3, as DNA: TGTGCCAGCAGCCTTGGACAGAACAACTATGGCTACACCTTC.